A single sample gave rise to the 26 T cell receptor beta chains below, sequenced in a study of cytomegalovirus exposure and HLA in healthy donors. Use of 60 Vbeta and 13 Jbeta primers characterized the PCR. Sequencing was performed with immunoSEQ multiplex PCR; in TCRdb, only in-frame clones are kept and a portion is missing. The sample holds 60,000 to 85,000 clones, roughly 79% seen once. What was sequenced was PBMCs. The receptors here all came from a man between 40 and 49 years old in good health and CMV-seronegative.

The CDR3 is CASSLTPTSGTNEQFF. CDR3 sequence (DNA): TGTGCCAGCAGCTTAACCCCGACTAGCGGGACCAATGAGCAGTTCTTC. This chain links TRBV7-3 with TRBJ2-1, with 11 positions matching TRBD2. The J segment lost 6 bases and the V segment lost 0 bases, leaving 4 bases of the junction unmatched. Germline assignment: CDR1 SGHTA and CDR2 FQGTGA. This CDR3 region has 16 residues.

The V gene is TRBV6-5, the J gene TRBJ2-2; TRBD1 matches 8 bases. The CDR3 spans 15 residues. Germline assignment: CDR1 MNHEY and CDR2 SVGAGI. J was trimmed by 4 bases and V by 6 bases; bases with no gene match: 7. CDR3 in DNA: TGTGCCAGCAGAGAGGACAGGGTAGGCACCGGGGAGCTGTTTTTT. Its protein product is CASREDRVGTGELFF.

This clone was picked up a small number of times. The chain combines TRBV27 with TRBJ2-1; the match to TRBD2 covers 14 bases. V lost 3 bases and J lost 7; bases outside the gene matches: 11. The germline V gene encodes CDR1 MNHEY and CDR2 SMNVEV (reference sequence). The CDR3 extends over 18 amino acids. For the CDR3, the DNA is TGTGCCAGCAGTTTCGACACCGGGACTAGCGGGAGTCGTAATGAGCAGTTCTTC. Residues: CASSFDTGTSGSRNEQFF.

The rearrangement uses TRBV7-9 and TRBJ2-7; D is possibly TRBD1 (6 bases). Germline V lookup: CDR1 SEHNR, CDR2 FQNEAQ (reference sequence). CDR3 length: 15 amino acids. V dropped 6 bases and J dropped 5 bases, with 20 bases sitting between them. CDR3 DNA: TGTGCCAGCAGACCCCCCCCCTCAGGACAGCACGAGCAGTACTTC. This codes for CASRPPPSGQHEQYF.

The chain combines TRBV25-1 with TRBJ2-7; D unresolved. V lost 0 bases to trimming and J lost 3 bases, with 3 bases between them. The CDR3 has 12 amino acids. CDR1 is MGHDK, CDR2 SYGVNS, per germline. The CDR3 protein is CASSEYGYEQYF. In nucleotides, the CDR3 is TGTGCCAGCAGTGAATACGGCTACGAGCAGTACTTC.

This clone has just a few counts. The chain combines TRBV7-3 with TRBJ2-1, with TRBD1 matching 8 bases. Looked up from germline, CDR1 is SGHTA and CDR2 is FQGTGA. This CDR3 is built from 13 residues. The ends lost 4 bases at V and 7 bases at J; junction bases unmatched: 3. The CDR3 sequence is CASSSRQGNEQFF. The CDR3 DNA reads TGTGCCAGCAGCTCACGACAGGGGAATGAGCAGTTCTTC.

The chain recombines TRBV5-1 with TRBJ1-1; D unclear. The CDR3 runs 13 residues. Trimming removed 0 bases at V and 4 bases at J, with 7 bases between. From germline, CDR1 is SGHRS and CDR2 YFSETQ. Written as DNA, the CDR3 is TGCGCCAGCAGCTTGGGATCGGGCACTGAAGCTTTCTTT. Protein sequence: CASSLGSGTEAFF.

The rearrangement uses TRBV2 and TRBJ2-1; a weak D match, TRBD2 (6 bases). The CDR3 consists of 15 residues. Germline V gives CDR1 SNHLY, CDR2 FYNNEI. V was pared by 4 bases and J by 0 bases, with 10 bases between. In nucleotides, the CDR3 is TGTGCCAGCAGTGGGGGGGTCAGCTCCTACAATGAGCAGTTCTTC. Its translation: CASSGGVSSYNEQFF.

The CDR3 sequence: CASSLDTYEQYF. The CDR3 coding sequence is TGTGCCAGCAGCTTAGATACTTACGAGCAGTACTTC. This chain connects TRBV7-8 to TRBJ2-7; D is uncertain. The length of the CDR3 is 12 residues. Germline CDR1 and CDR2: SGHVS and FQNEAQ. The V end was cut by 1 base, the J end by 4 bases, with 5 bases between.

The CDR3 loop is CASRSRDTEAFF. The CDR3 bases are TGTGCCAGCCGATCTCGGGACACTGAAGCTTTCTTT. The V gene is TRBV6-6, the J gene TRBJ1-1, with D uncertain. The V gene's germline CDR1 is MNHNY and CDR2 SVGAGI (reference sequence). V was shortened by 8 bases and J by 3 bases, with 10 bases between the two germline ends. There are 12 residues in the CDR3.

Worth noting for this clone: The same CDR3 can be traced to other DNA sequences in this sample. The chain is built from TRBV29-1 and TRBJ2-3, with D possibly matching TRBD2 (5 bases). CDR3 length equals 11 residues. CDR1 is SQVTM, CDR2 ANQGSEA, per germline. The CDR3 loop reads CSGAGLDTQYF. The CDR3 nucleotides are TGCAGTGGCGCGGGTTTGGACACGCAGTATTTT.

This clone was recorded only once. The chain is built from TRBV9 and TRBJ2-2, with D possibly matching TRBD1 (5 bases). The CDR3 is made up of 14 amino acids. From germline, CDR1 is SGDLS and CDR2 YYNGEE. Deletions cut 4 bases from V and 4 bases from J, with 11 bases between. The CDR3 region has the DNA TGTGCCAGCAGCCTGGACATCCCCACCGGGGAGCTGTTTTTT. This codes for CASSLDIPTGELFF.

CDR3 DNA sequence: TGTGCCAGCAGCTTAGAGAGGAGCTCCTACAATGAGCAGTTCTTC. Protein sequence: CASSLERSSYNEQFF. This chain joins TRBV11-2 and TRBJ2-1; D remains ambiguous. Trimming took 0 bases from V and 0 from J, leaving 6 bases between them. The CDR3 length is 15 residues. CDR1 SGHAT and CDR2 FQNNGV come from the germline V gene.

This chain connects TRBV30 to TRBJ1-5; a possible D gene is TRBD1 (6 bases). The CDR3 covers 15 residues. The V gene lost 0 bases and the J gene lost 1 base, with 10 bases spanning the gap. CDR1 is GTSNPN and CDR2 is SVGIG in the germline V gene (reference sequence). The CDR3 region is CAWSVGGASNQPQHF. The CDR3 nucleotides read TGTGCCTGGAGTGTGGGGGGGGCAAGCAATCAGCCCCAGCATTTT.

The chain links TRBV6-1 to TRBJ2-1; 7 nucleotides line up with TRBD1. With 7 bases clipped from V and 1 base from J, the junction kept 7 bases outside the gene matches. CDR1 and CDR2 from the germline V gene are MNHNS and SASEGT. The CDR3 contains 15 residues. CDR3 in amino acids: CASTRTGHSYNEQFF. CDR3 nucleotides: TGTGCCAGCACACGGACAGGCCATTCCTACAATGAGCAGTTCTTC.

The V gene is TRBV5-6, the J gene TRBJ2-2, with 10 bases matching TRBD1. V lost 5 bases, J lost 1 base, and 8 bases stayed unmatched. The CDR3 loop spans 17 amino acids. The V gene's germline CDR1 is SGHDT and CDR2 YYEEEE. The CDR3 here is CASSSGTGAWNTGELFF. CDR3 DNA sequence: TGTGCCAGCAGTTCCGGGACAGGGGCATGGAACACCGGGGAGCTGTTTTTT.

This clone has only a few counts. This chain joins TRBV5-1 and TRBJ2-3; 9 positions agree with TRBD2. There are 16 residues in the CDR3. Per the germline V gene, CDR1 is SGHRS and CDR2 is YFSETQ. V gave up 1 base and J gave up 4 bases; unmatched junction bases: 7. This CDR3 is CASSLRSAGGSDTQYF. The CDR3 bases are TGCGCCAGCAGCTTGCGGTCGGCGGGAGGGTCAGATACGCAGTATTTT. Supplemented by reference TRBV5-1 and TRBJ2-3, the full variable domain reads KAGVTQTPRYLIKTRGQQVTLSCSPISGHRSVSWYQQTPGQGLQFLFEYFSETQRNKGNFPGRFSGRQFSNSRSEMNVSTLELGDSALYLCASSLRSAGGSDTQYFGPGTRLTVL.

This clone occurred once. The chain uses TRBV7-9 and TRBJ1-2, with 8 positions matching TRBD1. In germline, CDR1 is SEHNR, CDR2 FQNEAQ (reference sequence). With V trimmed by 6 bases and J by 7 bases, 7 bases remained unmatched. The CDR3 sequence is 13 residues long. CDR3 in amino acids: CASSPGQDRGYTF. DNA of the CDR3: TGTGCCAGCAGTCCGGGACAGGATCGTGGCTACACCTTC.

This clone has more than one count but fewer than ten. The chain combines TRBV19 with TRBJ1-5; D gene unclear. Germline assignment: CDR1 LNHDA and CDR2 SQIVND (reference sequence). V gave up 7 bases and J gave up 0 bases, with 16 bases separating them. CDR3 length: 16 residues. The DNA of the CDR3 is TGTGCCAGTACCCAATTTGGTCGGGATAGCAATCAGCCCCAGCATTTT. Its protein is CASTQFGRDSNQPQHF.

The chain combines TRBV28 with TRBJ2-7; unclear D gene. Trimming left V 4 bases short and J 1 base short, with 5 bases between. Germline V gives CDR1 MDHEN, CDR2 SYDVKM. The CDR3 covers 12 residues. CDR3 nucleotide sequence: TGTGCCAGCAGTTCTTATTCCTACGAGCAGTACTTC. Its protein is CASSSYSYEQYF. Full variable domain (rest looked up from reference TRBV28 and TRBJ2-7): DVKVTQSSRYLVKRTGEKVFLECVQDMDHENMFWYRQDPGLGLRLIYFSYDVKMKEKGDIPEGYSVSREKKERFSLILESASTNQTSMYLCASSSYSYEQYFGPGTRLTVT.

The count of this clone is one. Other DNA sequences in this specimen translate into the identical CDR3. This sequence joins TRBV2 and TRBJ2-7; possibly TRBD1 for D (5 bases). The CDR3 runs to 12 residues. CDR1 and CDR2 (germline): SNHLY, FYNNEI. The V gene lost 4 bases and the J gene lost 3 bases, with 7 bases spanning the gap. CDR3 DNA sequence: TGTGCCAGCAGTGGGCAGGGCTACGAGCAGTACTTC. It specifies CASSGQGYEQYF.

CDR3 coding DNA: TGCGCCAGCAGCGCTAGGATCGGGGCCTACAATGAGCAGTTCTTC. Its protein product is CASSARIGAYNEQFF. The chain employs TRBV5-1 and TRBJ2-1, with D possibly being TRBD2 (5 bases). The CDR3 contains 15 residues. Germline-derived CDR1 and CDR2 are SGHRS and YFSETQ. V was trimmed by 4 bases and J by 2 bases, leaving 13 bases between them. The whole variable domain, filled in from reference TRBV5-1 and TRBJ2-1, reads KAGVTQTPRYLIKTRGQQVTLSCSPISGHRSVSWYQQTPGQGLQFLFEYFSETQRNKGNFPGRFSGRQFSNSRSEMNVSTLELGDSALYLCASSARIGAYNEQFFGPGTRLTVL.

This rearrangement joins TRBV4-1 to TRBJ2-7; a possible D gene is TRBD2 (5 bases). The germline V gene has CDR1 MGHRA and CDR2 YSYEKL. V was shortened by 0 bases and J by 2 bases, with 11 bases between the two germline ends. CDR3 length equals 15 residues. CDR3 nucleotide sequence: TGCGCCAGCAGCCAAGATTGGACTGTTACCTACGAGCAGTACTTC. Amino acid sequence: CASSQDWTVTYEQYF.

V and J are TRBV6-1 and TRBJ1-2; tentatively, D is TRBD1 (6 bases). Germline CDR1 and CDR2: MNHNS and SASEGT. Trimming removed 10 bases at V and 2 bases at J, with 11 bases between. The CDR3 consists of 12 residues. The CDR3 region is CAMRQENYGYTF. The DNA for the CDR3 is TGTGCCATGCGACAGGAAAACTATGGCTACACCTTC.

This clone showed up just a few times. This chain links TRBV4-1 with TRBJ2-2; no definite D call. Per germline, CDR1 MGHRA and CDR2 YSYEKL. Deletions cut 3 bases from V and 2 bases from J, with 10 bases between. The CDR3 consists of 15 residues. The CDR3 protein is CASSHRDQNTGELFF. The DNA of the CDR3 is TGCGCCAGCAGCCATAGAGATCAAAACACCGGGGAGCTGTTTTTT.

Note on this clone: The same CDR3 is also encoded by other DNA sequences in this sample. CDR3 nucleotide sequence: TGTGCCAGCAGCCTCGGACAGGGCGGTCAGCCCCAGCATTTT. Translation gives CASSLGQGGQPQHF. V gene TRBV7-9 combines with J gene TRBJ1-5, with TRBD1 matching over 8 bases. V was pared by 5 bases and J by 6 bases, with 6 bases of the junction left unmatched. In germline, CDR1 is SEHNR, CDR2 FQNEAQ (reference sequence). There are 14 residues in the CDR3.